A selection of T cell receptor beta chains follows, all from one sample in a study of blood T cells in healthy people across ages. TCRdb called the 5' RACE reads again in MiXCR, with one record for every CDR3 protein. In the table there are under 850,000 distinct CDR3 sequences, under 40% of which are singletons. Sample: blood. The source of these receptors is a man aged 18 to 29 in good health. Both conserved end residues are part of each CDR3. D genes are given only for firm matches. The listing skips clone size in some rows; elsewhere it reads once, few, many or a size class.

CDR3nt | CDR3aa | d_gene | j_gene | v_gene | abundance
TGTGCCACCAGCGGGACAGTAAGGCACATCGAGCAGTACTTC | CATSGTVRHIEQYF | TRBD1 | TRBJ2-7 | TRBV24-1 | few
TGTGCCAGCACCTCAGCGGGAGAGCCAAGCTCCTACAATGAGCAGTTCTTC | CASTSAGEPSSYNEQFF | TRBD2 | TRBJ2-1 | TRBV28 | .
TGTGCCAGCAGTTACTCACCAGAAAAACTGTTTTTT | CASSYSPEKLFF | . | TRBJ1-4 | TRBV6-2/TRBV6-3 | .
TGTGCCAGCAGCTCCACGGATCAGCCCCAGCATTTT | CASSSTDQPQHF | . | TRBJ1-5 | TRBV7-9 | few
TGCAGTGCTAGTATTAAACTCAGCCCCATGAATACGCAGTATTTT | CSASIKLSPMNTQYF | . | TRBJ2-3 | TRBV20-1 | few
TGCGCCAGCAGCCTGGACAGGTGGGACGGGGAGCTGTTTTTT | CASSLDRWDGELFF | TRBD1 | TRBJ2-2 | TRBV5-1 | .
TGTGCCAGCAGTGCGGTTTCTGCGGGGGCCGGGGAGCTGTTTTTT | CASSAVSAGAGELFF | TRBD2 | TRBJ2-2 | TRBV12-3/TRBV12-4 | .
TGTGCCAGCTCACCGGACAGGGAGAACAATGAGCAGTTCTTC | CASSPDRENNEQFF | TRBD1 | TRBJ2-1 | TRBV18 | .
TGTGCCACCAGCAGAGATTACGGACGCGGCACAGATACGCAGTATTTT | CATSRDYGRGTDTQYF | . | TRBJ2-3 | TRBV15 | few
TGTGCCAGCAGTGAGGGGGGTCGGGCAGATACGCAGTATTTT | CASSEGGRADTQYF | . | TRBJ2-3 | TRBV2 | few
TGCAGCGGACAGGGGGACTACAATGAGCAGTTCTTC | CSGQGDYNEQFF | TRBD1 | TRBJ2-1 | TRBV29-1 | .
TGTGCCAGCAGCGTAGTTCCAGGGAGGGTTGACACTGAAGCTTTCTTT | CASSVVPGRVDTEAFF | . | TRBJ1-1 | TRBV9 | .
TGTGCCAGCAGCTCCCCCGGTTGGTCTGAAGCTTTCTTT | CASSSPGWSEAFF | . | TRBJ1-1 | TRBV7-9 | .
TGTGCCAGCAGCCCCGGGCCTCATAGCAATCAGCCCCAGCATTTT | CASSPGPHSNQPQHF | . | TRBJ1-5 | TRBV4-2 | .
TGTGCCACCCAGTCGGCGGGGGTCGGCTACGAGCAGTACTTC | CATQSAGVGYEQYF | TRBD2 | TRBJ2-7 | TRBV15 | .
TGTGCCAGCAGCTTAGATGCAGCGGTTTCCTACAATGAGCAGTACTTC | CASSLDAAVSYNEQYF | . | TRBJ2-7 | TRBV7-2 | .
TGTGCCAGGGAGACAGGAGCAGATACGCAGTATTTT | CARETGADTQYF | . | TRBJ2-3 | TRBV7-3 | .
TGTGCCAGCAGCTGGGGGGGGGCCGAAGAGACAGATACGCAGTATTTT | CASSWGGAEETDTQYF | . | TRBJ2-3 | TRBV6-2/TRBV6-3 | .
TGCGCCAGCAGCCAAGTCCCGGGACAGGGGAACTATGGCTACACCTTC | CASSQVPGQGNYGYTF | TRBD1 | TRBJ1-2 | TRBV4-3 | .
TGTGCCAGCATCCCCAGACAGTCCATCCCAGCTTTCTTT | CASIPRQSIPAFF | . | TRBJ1-1 | TRBV2 | .
TGCAGTGCTAGAACGGGAACCTACCGCACAGATACGCAGTATTTT | CSARTGTYRTDTQYF | . | TRBJ2-3 | TRBV20-1 | few
TGTGCCAGCAGAACGCCGGGACAGGATAATTCACCCCTCCACTTT | CASRTPGQDNSPLHF | TRBD1 | TRBJ1-6 | TRBV6-6 | many
TGCAGTGCTAGTTCTAGCGGGGCAACACAAGAGACCCAGTACTTC | CSASSSGATQETQYF | TRBD2 | TRBJ2-5 | TRBV20-1 | .
TGTGCCACCAGTCAGGAAACAGATACGCAGTATTTT | CATSQETDTQYF | . | TRBJ2-3 | TRBV24-1 | .
TGTGCCAGCACCCCCTACACGTTCCAAGAGACCCAGTACTTC | CASTPYTFQETQYF | . | TRBJ2-5 | TRBV7-9 | few
TGTGCCAGCAGCTTGGAGGACAGCCAGTTTCGGGAAAAACTGTTTTTT | CASSLEDSQFREKLFF | . | TRBJ1-4 | TRBV5-6 | many
TGTGCCAGCAGCTCGGGACCGACTAACTATGGCTACACCTTC | CASSSGPTNYGYTF | . | TRBJ1-2 | TRBV3-1 | .
TGCAGTGCTAGAGGGCAGACCGAGAACACTGAAGCTTTCTTT | CSARGQTENTEAFF | . | TRBJ1-1 | TRBV20-1 | .
TGCGCCAGCAGCCTTACATTGACCAATATCAGGGGAGAGACCCAGTACTTC | CASSLTLTNIRGETQYF | . | TRBJ2-5 | TRBV5-1 | .
TGCGCCAGCAGCTTGGGGTGGGACGCCTCCTACGAGCAGTACTTC | CASSLGWDASYEQYF | . | TRBJ2-7 | TRBV5-1 | few
TGTGCCACCAGCAGAGATCCGTTGACAGAAATGAACACTGAAGCTTTCTTT | CATSRDPLTEMNTEAFF | . | TRBJ1-1 | TRBV15 | few
TGTGCCAGCAGTTTAGGAGGGACAGGGGGACGCTACACCTTC | CASSLGGTGGRYTF | TRBD1 | TRBJ1-2 | TRBV27 | .
TGTGCCAGCAGTCCCCGTAGGACAGGGGCGGGGGCTTTCTTT | CASSPRRTGAGAFF | TRBD1 | TRBJ1-1 | TRBV12-3/TRBV12-4 | .
TGTGCCAGCAGTGGGCGGGACAAACTGTTTTTT | CASSGRDKLFF | . | TRBJ1-4 | TRBV2 | .
TGTGCCAGCAGCCGGGGGAATAGGGGGCAATTGGATGAGCAGTACTTC | CASSRGNRGQLDEQYF | . | TRBJ2-7 | TRBV11-2 | .
TGTGCCAGCAGCCCGAATTGGGTTTACAATGAGCAGTTCTTC | CASSPNWVYNEQFF | . | TRBJ2-1 | TRBV7-2 | .
TGTGCCAGCAGTTATGGAGGATCCGGGGAGTTGTTTTTT | CASSYGGSGELFF | . | TRBJ2-2 | TRBV6-5 | few